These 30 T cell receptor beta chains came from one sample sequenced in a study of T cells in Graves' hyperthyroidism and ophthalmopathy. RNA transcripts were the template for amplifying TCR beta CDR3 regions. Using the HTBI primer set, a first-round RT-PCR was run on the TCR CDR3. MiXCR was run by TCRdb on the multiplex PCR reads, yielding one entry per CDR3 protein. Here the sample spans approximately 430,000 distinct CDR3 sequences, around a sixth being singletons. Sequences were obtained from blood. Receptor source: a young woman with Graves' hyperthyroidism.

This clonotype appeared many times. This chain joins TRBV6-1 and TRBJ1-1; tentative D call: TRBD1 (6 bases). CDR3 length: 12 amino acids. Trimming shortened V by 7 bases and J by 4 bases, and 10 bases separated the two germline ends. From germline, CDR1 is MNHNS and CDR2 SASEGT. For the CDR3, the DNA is TGTGCCAGCATGCAGGGGCCCACTGAAGCTTTCTTT. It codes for CASMQGPTEAFF.

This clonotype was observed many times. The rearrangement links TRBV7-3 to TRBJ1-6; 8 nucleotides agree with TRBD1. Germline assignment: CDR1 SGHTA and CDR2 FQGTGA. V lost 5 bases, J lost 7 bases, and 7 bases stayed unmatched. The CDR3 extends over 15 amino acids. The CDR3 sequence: CASSPQGAWNSPLHF. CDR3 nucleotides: TGTGCCAGCAGCCCGCAGGGGGCTTGGAATTCACCCCTCCACTTT.

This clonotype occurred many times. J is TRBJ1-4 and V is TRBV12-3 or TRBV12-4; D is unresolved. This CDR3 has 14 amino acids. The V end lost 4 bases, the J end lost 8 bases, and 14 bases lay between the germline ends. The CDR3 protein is CASSSTSVGEKLFF. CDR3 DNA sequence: TGTGCCAGCAGTTCGACTTCCGTGGGGGAAAAACTGTTTTTT.

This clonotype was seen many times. CDR3 sequence (DNA): TGTGCCAGCAGTAAGCGGGGGGGCGACACAGATACGCAGTATTTT. It codes for CASSKRGGDTDTQYF. The chain combines TRBV12-3 or TRBV12-4 with TRBJ2-3; 10 bases line up with TRBD2. The V gene end was trimmed by 5 bases and the J gene end by 2 bases; junction bases not matched to a gene: 4. This CDR3 is built from 15 residues.

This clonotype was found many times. CDR3 in DNA: TGTGCCAGCTCACTACAGGGGGACAGTTTATTAGAGGCTGAAGCTTTCTTT. Protein sequence: CASSLQGDSLLEAEAFF. This chain joins TRBV18 and TRBJ1-1; 8 bases align to TRBD1. Germline V lookup: CDR1 KGHSH, CDR2 LQKENI. The trim removed 4 bases at V and 6 bases at J, leaving 16 bases unmatched. The CDR3 sequence is 17 residues long.

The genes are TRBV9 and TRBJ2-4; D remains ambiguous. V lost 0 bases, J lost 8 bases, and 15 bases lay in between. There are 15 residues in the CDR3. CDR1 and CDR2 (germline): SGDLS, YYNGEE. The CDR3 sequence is CASSVGRTPGHIQYF. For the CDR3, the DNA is TGTGCCAGCAGCGTAGGACGAACACCCGGGCACATTCAGTACTTC.

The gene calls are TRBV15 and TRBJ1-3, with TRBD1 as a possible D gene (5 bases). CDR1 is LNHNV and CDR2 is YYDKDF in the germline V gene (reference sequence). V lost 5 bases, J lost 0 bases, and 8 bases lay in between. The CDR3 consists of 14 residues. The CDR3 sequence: CATSAGSSGNTIYF. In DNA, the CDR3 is TGTGCCACCAGCGCAGGGAGCTCTGGAAACACCATATATTTT.

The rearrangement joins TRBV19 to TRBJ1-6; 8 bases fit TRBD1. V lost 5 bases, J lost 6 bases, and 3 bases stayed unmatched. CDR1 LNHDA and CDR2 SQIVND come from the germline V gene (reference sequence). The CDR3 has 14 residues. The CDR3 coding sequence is TGTGCCAGTAGTTGGACAGGGTCTAATTCACCCCTCCACTTT. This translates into CASSWTGSNSPLHF.

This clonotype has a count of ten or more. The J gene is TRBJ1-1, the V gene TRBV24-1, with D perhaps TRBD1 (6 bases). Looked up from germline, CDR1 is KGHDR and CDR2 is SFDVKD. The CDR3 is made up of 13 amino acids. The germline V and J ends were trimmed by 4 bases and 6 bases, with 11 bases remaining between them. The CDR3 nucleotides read TGTGCCACCAGTGAGCAGGGGACTGCTGAAGCTTTCTTT. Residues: CATSEQGTAEAFF.

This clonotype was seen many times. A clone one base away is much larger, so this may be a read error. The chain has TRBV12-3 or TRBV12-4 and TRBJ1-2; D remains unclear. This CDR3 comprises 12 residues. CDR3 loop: CASSYVTDGYIF. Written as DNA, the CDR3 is TGTGCCAGCAGCTATGTGACCGATGGCTACATCTTC.

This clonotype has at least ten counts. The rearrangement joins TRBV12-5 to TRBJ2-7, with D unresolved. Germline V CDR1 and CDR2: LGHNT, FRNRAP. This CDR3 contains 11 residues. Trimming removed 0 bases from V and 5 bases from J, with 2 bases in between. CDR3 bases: TGTGCTAGTGGTTTGGTAAACGAGCAGTACTTC. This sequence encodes CASGLVNEQYF.

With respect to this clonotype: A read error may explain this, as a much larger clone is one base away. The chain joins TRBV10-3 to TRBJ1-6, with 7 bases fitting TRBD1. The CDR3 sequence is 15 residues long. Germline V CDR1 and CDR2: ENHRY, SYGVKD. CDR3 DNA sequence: TGTGCCGTCAGTCCCGACAGGGTCGGAGATTCACCCCTCCACTTT. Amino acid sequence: CAVSPDRVGDSPLHF.

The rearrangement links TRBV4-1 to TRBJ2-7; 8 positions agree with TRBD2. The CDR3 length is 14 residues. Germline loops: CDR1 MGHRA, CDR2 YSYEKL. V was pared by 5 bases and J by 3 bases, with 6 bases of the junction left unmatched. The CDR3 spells CASSFSGIGYEQYF. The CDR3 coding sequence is TGCGCCAGCAGCTTTAGCGGGATAGGCTACGAGCAGTACTTC.

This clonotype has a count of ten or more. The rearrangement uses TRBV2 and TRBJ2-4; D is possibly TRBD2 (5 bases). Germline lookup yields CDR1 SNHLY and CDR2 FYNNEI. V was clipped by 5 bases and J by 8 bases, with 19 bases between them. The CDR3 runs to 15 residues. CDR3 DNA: TGTGCCAGCAGTCCGCCCTTCGGGGAGTGGGACATTCAGTACTTC. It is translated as CASSPPFGEWDIQYF.

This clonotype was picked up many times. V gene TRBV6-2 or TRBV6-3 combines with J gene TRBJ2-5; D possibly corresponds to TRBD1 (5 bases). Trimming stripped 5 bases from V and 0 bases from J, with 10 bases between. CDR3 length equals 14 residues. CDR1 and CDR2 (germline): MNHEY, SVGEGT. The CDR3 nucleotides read TGTGCCAGCAGTGTACAGGAGTACCAAGAGACCCAGTACTTC. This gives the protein CASSVQEYQETQYF.

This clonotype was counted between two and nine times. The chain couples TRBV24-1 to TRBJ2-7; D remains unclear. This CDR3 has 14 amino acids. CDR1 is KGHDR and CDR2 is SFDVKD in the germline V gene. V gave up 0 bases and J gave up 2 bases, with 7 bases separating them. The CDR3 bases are TGTGCCACCAGTGATTTGAGACAACCCTACGAGCAGTACTTC. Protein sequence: CATSDLRQPYEQYF.

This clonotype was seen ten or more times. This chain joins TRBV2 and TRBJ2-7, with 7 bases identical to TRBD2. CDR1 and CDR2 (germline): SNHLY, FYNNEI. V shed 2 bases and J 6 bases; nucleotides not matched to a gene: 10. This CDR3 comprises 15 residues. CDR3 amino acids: CASSETRLAYGEQYF. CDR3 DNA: TGTGCCAGCAGTGAAACTCGACTAGCATATGGCGAGCAGTACTTC.

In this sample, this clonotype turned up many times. CDR3 residues: CASSWTAVSSYNSPLHF. The CDR3, as DNA: TGTGCCAGCAGTTGGACAGCCGTGAGCTCCTATAATTCACCCCTCCACTTT. The V gene is TRBV6-6, the J gene TRBJ1-6; maybe TRBD1 (6 bases). Trimming removed 4 bases at V and 0 bases at J, with 13 bases between. In germline, CDR1 is MNHNY, CDR2 SVGAGI (reference sequence). The CDR3 extends over 17 amino acids.

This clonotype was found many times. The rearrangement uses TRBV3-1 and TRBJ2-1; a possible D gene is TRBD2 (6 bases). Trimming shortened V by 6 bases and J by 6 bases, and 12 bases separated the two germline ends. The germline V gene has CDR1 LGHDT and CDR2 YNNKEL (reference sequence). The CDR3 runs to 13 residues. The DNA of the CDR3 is TGTGCCAGCAGGTCCGGGACTCTCAATGAGCAGTTCTTC. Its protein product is CASRSGTLNEQFF.

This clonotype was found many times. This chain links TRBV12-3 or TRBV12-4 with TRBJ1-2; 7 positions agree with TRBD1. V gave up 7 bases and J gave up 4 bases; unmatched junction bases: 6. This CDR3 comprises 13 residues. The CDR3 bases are TGTGCCAGCACGGGACAGACGAGCTATGGCTACACCTTC. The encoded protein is CASTGQTSYGYTF.

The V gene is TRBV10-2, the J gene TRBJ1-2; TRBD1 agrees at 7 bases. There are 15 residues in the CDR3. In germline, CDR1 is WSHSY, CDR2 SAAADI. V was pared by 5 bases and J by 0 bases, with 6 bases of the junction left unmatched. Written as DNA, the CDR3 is TGCGCCAGCAGTCGACAGGGAACTACTAACTATGGCTACACCTTC. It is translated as CASSRQGTTNYGYTF.

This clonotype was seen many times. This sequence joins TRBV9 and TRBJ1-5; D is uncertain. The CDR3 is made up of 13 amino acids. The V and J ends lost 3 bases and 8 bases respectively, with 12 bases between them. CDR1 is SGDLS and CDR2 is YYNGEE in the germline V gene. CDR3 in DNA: TGTGCCAGCAGCGCATCCCCCCTCAAGCCCCAGCATTTT. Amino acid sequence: CASSASPLKPQHF.

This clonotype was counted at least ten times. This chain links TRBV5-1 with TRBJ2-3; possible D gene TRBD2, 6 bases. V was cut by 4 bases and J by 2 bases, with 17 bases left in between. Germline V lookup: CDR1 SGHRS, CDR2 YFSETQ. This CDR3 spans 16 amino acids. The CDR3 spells CASSPSSVRYTDTQYF. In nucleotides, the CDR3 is TGCGCCAGCAGCCCGTCTAGCGTCCGCTACACAGATACGCAGTATTTT.

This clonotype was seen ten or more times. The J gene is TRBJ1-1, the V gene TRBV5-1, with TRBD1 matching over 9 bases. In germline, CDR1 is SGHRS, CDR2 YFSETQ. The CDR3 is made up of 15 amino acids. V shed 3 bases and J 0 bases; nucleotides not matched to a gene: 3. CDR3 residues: CASSYDRGVNTEAFF. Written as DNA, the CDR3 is TGCGCCAGCAGCTACGACAGGGGGGTGAACACTGAAGCTTTCTTT.

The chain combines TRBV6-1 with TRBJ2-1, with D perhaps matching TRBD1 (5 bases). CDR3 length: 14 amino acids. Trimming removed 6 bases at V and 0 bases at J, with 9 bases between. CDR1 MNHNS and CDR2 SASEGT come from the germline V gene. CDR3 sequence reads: CASRQASSYNEQFF. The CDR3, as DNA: TGTGCCAGCAGACAGGCTAGCTCCTACAATGAGCAGTTCTTC.

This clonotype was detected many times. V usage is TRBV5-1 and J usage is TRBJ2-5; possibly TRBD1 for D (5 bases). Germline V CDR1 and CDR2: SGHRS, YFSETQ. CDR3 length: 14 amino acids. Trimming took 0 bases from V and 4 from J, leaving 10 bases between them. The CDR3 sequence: CASSLGGSAETQYF. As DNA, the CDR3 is TGCGCCAGCAGCTTGGGGGGCAGTGCAGAGACCCAGTACTTC.

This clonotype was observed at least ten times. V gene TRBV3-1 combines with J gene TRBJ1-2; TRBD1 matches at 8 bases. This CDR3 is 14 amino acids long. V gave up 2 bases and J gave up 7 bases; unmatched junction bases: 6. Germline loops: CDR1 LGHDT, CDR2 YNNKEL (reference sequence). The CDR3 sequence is CASSQSSGGGGYTF. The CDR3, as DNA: TGTGCCAGCAGCCAATCCTCAGGGGGCGGTGGCTACACCTTC.

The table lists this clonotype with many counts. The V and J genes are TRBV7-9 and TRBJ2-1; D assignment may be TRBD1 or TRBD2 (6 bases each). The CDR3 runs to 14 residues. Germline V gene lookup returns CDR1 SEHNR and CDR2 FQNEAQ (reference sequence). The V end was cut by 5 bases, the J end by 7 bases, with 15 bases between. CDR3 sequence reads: CASSLGGLENEQFF. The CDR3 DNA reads TGTGCCAGCAGCCTAGGGGGGCTCGAAAATGAGCAGTTCTTC.

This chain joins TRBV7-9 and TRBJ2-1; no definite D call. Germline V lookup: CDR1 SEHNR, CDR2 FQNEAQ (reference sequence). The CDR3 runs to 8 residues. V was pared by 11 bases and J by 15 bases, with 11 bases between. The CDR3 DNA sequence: TGTGCCGCTTTACCCCCGTTCTTC. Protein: CAALPPFF.

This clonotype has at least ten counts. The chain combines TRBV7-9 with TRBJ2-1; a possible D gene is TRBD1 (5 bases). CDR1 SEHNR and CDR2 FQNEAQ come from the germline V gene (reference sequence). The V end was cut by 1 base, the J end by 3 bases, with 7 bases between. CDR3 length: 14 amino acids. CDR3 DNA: TGTGCCAGCAGCTTAGTGACAGACTACAATGAGCAGTTCTTC. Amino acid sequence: CASSLVTDYNEQFF. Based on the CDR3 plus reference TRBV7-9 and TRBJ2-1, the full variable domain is DTGVSQNPRHKITKRGQNVTFRCDPISEHNRLYWYRQTLGQGPEFLTYFQNEAQLEKSRLLSDRFSAERPKGSFSTLEIQRTEQGDSAMYLCASSLVTDYNEQFFGPGTRLTVL.